Below, 9 T cell receptor beta chains from the same sample are listed, as sequenced in a study of PD-1 blockade in mismatch repair-deficient tumors. Assay: immunoSEQ multiplex PCR; the TCRdb copy retains only in-frame clones and omits some. Found here are approximately 10,000 clones, roughly 87% of them singletons; the top ten hold under 15%. Specified time point: roughly 11-day in vitro stimulation with candidate mutation-associated neoantigen peptide 1. These TCRs' antigens remain unknown. The sample was cells cultured in vitro, taken from a patient treated with pembrolizumab. Every receptor here comes from an adult with mismatch repair-deficient cancer.

The chain is built from TRBV13 and TRBJ1-3, with 8 bases aligning to TRBD1. The V and J ends lost 6 bases and 0 bases, in that order; junction bases with no gene match: 7. Germline V gene lookup returns CDR1 PRHDT and CDR2 FYEKMQ (reference sequence). CDR3 length: 16 residues. The CDR3 sequence is CASRRGQGSSGNTIYF. The CDR3 nucleotides are TGTGCCAGCAGACGTGGACAGGGCAGCTCTGGAAACACCATATATTTT.

This chain connects TRBV5-3 to TRBJ2-4, with 7 positions matching TRBD1. TRBV5-3 belongs to the ORF category, with a function that is uncertain. This CDR3 comprises 14 residues. The ends lost 2 bases at V and 5 bases at J; junction bases unmatched: 4. The CDR3 region has the DNA TGTGCCAGAAGCTTACAGGGGAGCCAAAACATTCAGTACTTC. This encodes CARSLQGSQNIQYF.

V is TRBV5-4 and J is TRBJ1-1; the D is unclear. The CDR3 has 15 residues. Trimming removed 0 bases at V and 0 bases at J, with 9 bases between. CDR1 SGHNT and CDR2 YYREEE come from the germline V gene (reference sequence). The CDR3 sequence is CASSLGSGLNTEAFF. In DNA, the CDR3 is TGTGCCAGCAGCTTGGGTTCAGGACTGAACACTGAAGCTTTCTTT.

The chain uses TRBV18 and TRBJ2-5; 7 nucleotides agree with TRBD1. The CDR3 spans 16 residues. With 0 bases clipped from V and 4 bases from J, the junction kept 8 bases outside the gene matches. Germline values: CDR1 KGHSH, CDR2 LQKENI. CDR3 sequence (DNA): TGTGCCAGCTCACCACCGCAGGGGGTAGGAGGAGAGACCCAGTACTTC. Translated: CASSPPQGVGGETQYF.

The chain carries TRBV10-2 and TRBJ1-3, with TRBD1 identical over 7 bases. The V and J ends lost 3 bases and 0 bases, in that order; junction bases with no gene match: 5. The CDR3 spans 16 residues. From germline, CDR1 is WSHSY and CDR2 SAAADI. This chain's CDR3 is CASSDEDRPSGNTIYF. Written as DNA, the CDR3 is TGCGCCAGCAGTGACGAGGACAGGCCCTCTGGAAACACCATATATTTT.

The V gene is TRBV2, the J gene TRBJ2-6, with unresolved D. Trimming cost V 0 bases and J 4 bases, with 16 bases left between them. Germline CDR1 is SNHLY and CDR2 is FYNNEI. This CDR3 region has 18 residues. In DNA form, the CDR3 reads TGTGCCAGCAGTGAAGCGCTTGGCGCGGCCTTGGGGGCCAACGTCCTGACTTTC. This translates into CASSEALGAALGANVLTF.

The chain combines TRBV19 with TRBJ2-1; D is perhaps TRBD2 (6 bases). V lost 6 bases and J 2 bases, leaving 23 bases between the germline ends. Germline V gene data show CDR1 as LNHDA and CDR2 as SQIVND (reference sequence). CDR3 length equals 18 residues. The CDR3 protein is CASSGGRGYLQTYNEQFF. CDR3 DNA sequence: TGTGCCAGTAGCGGTGGGCGGGGCTACCTCCAAACCTACAATGAGCAGTTCTTC.

The chain is built from TRBV7-3 and TRBJ2-1; tentative D call: TRBD1 (6 bases). V lost 5 bases to trimming and J lost 4 bases, with 12 bases between them. CDR3 length: 14 residues. Germline-derived CDR1 and CDR2 are SGHTA and FQGTGA. The CDR3 DNA reads as TGTGCCAGCAGCCCGGACAGACTGTACAATGAGCAGTTCTTC. Residues: CASSPDRLYNEQFF. The whole variable domain, filled in from reference TRBV7-3 and TRBJ2-1, reads GAGVSQTPSNKVTEKGKYVELRCDPISGHTALYWYRQSLGQGPEFLIYFQGTGAADDSGLPNDRFFAVRPEGSVSTLKIQRTERGDSAVYLCASSPDRLYNEQFFGPGTRLTVL.

The V call is TRBV7-9, the J call TRBJ2-5; possible D gene TRBD1, 5 bases. From germline, CDR1 is SEHNR and CDR2 FQNEAQ (reference sequence). The CDR3 spans 14 residues. The V end lost 7 bases, the J end lost 2 bases, and 14 bases lay between the germline ends. This CDR3 is CASTETALQETQYF. CDR3 in DNA: TGTGCCAGCACCGAGACAGCACTACAAGAGACCCAGTACTTC.